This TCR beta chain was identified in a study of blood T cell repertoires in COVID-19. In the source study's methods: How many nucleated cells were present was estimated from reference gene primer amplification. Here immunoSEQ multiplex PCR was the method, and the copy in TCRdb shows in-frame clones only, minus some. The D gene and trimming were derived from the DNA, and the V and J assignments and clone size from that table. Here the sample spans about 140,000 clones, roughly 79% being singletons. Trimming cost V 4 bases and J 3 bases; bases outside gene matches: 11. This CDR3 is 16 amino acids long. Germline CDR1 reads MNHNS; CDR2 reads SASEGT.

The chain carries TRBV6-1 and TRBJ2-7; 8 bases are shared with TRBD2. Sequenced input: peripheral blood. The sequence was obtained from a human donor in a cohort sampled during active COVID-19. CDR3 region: CASSAPSSGTYYEQYF. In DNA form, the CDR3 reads TGTGCCAGCAGTGCGCCAAGTAGCGGGACTTACTACGAGCAGTACTTC.